A single sample gave rise to the 20 T cell receptor beta chains below, sequenced in a study of CD8 T cells in Susac syndrome. Reverse transcription of about 0.5 to 1 ug RNA was carried out with random hexamers. From the immunoSEQ multiplex PCR reads, TCRdb called clonotypes with MiXCR, one entry per CDR3 protein. The sample contains about 200,000 distinct CDR3 sequences, around 95% of which appear only once. Sequencing was performed on CD4+ T cells from PBMCs. The receptors here all came from a human donor in good health.

The V call is TRBV29-1, the J call TRBJ1-4, with D possibly TRBD1 on 6 matching bases. Deletions cut 6 bases from V and 0 bases from J, with 11 bases between. The CDR3 loop spans 14 amino acids. Per germline, CDR1 SQVTM and CDR2 ANQGSEA. The CDR3 here is CSVNTGTTNEKLFF. Here the CDR3 DNA reads TGCAGCGTCAATACAGGGACAACTAATGAAAAACTGTTTTTT. Full variable domain (missing parts from reference TRBV29-1 and TRBJ1-4): SAVISQKPSRDICQRGTSLTIQCQVDSQVTMMFWYRQQPGQSLTLIATANQGSEATYESGFVIDKFPISRPNLTFSTLTVSNMSPEDSSIYLCSVNTGTTNEKLFFGSGTQLSVL.

The chain has TRBV28 and TRBJ2-3; 10 bases are a match to TRBD1. V dropped 6 bases and J dropped 1; count of bases not matched to a gene: 7. Per germline, CDR1 MDHEN and CDR2 SYDVKM. This CDR3 comprises 16 residues. CDR3 protein: CASSRQGAPRTDTQYF. CDR3 nucleotides: TGTGCCAGCAGCCGACAGGGGGCCCCCCGCACAGATACGCAGTATTTT.

The genes are TRBV3-1 and TRBJ2-1; D is unresolved. Germline CDR1 and CDR2: LGHDT and YNNKEL (reference sequence). Between the trimmed V and J ends, which lost 2 bases and 8 bases, there was a span of 16 bases. The CDR3 is 15 residues long. CDR3: CASSQLSNWADEQFF. As DNA, the CDR3 is TGTGCCAGCAGCCAATTGTCTAATTGGGCCGATGAGCAGTTCTTC.

The chain couples TRBV12-3 or TRBV12-4 to TRBJ1-5; possible D gene TRBD1, 5 bases. Trimming left V 7 bases short and J 6 bases short, with 16 bases between. The CDR3 runs to 14 residues. The CDR3 bases are TGTGCCAGCACGATCAGTTACAGGAGTCAGCCCCAGCATTTT. Its protein product is CASTISYRSQPQHF.

V usage is TRBV20-1 and J usage is TRBJ2-4; D perhaps matches TRBD2 (7 bases). This CDR3 contains 14 residues. The germline CDR1 and CDR2 sequences are DFQATT and SNEGSKA (reference sequence). V was cut by 3 bases and J by 0 bases, with 9 bases left in between. The CDR3, as DNA: TGCAGTGCTAGCGGGGGGCTAGCCAAAAACATTCAGTACTTC. Its translation is CSASGGLAKNIQYF.

The V call is TRBV9, the J call TRBJ2-3; D may be TRBD2 (6 bases). Trimming cost V 0 bases and J 2 bases, with 10 bases left between them. The germline V gene has CDR1 SGDLS and CDR2 YYNGEE. The CDR3 is 15 amino acids. The CDR3 protein is CASSVAGGATDTQYF. The CDR3 region has the DNA TGTGCCAGCAGCGTAGCCGGGGGAGCCACAGATACGCAGTATTTT. Full variable domain (rest looked up from reference TRBV9 and TRBJ2-3): DSGVTQTPKHLITATGQRVTLRCSPRSGDLSVYWYQQSLDQGLQFLIQYYNGEERAKGNILERFSAQQFPDLHSELNLSSLELGDSALYFCASSVAGGATDTQYFGPGTRLTVL.

The chain has TRBV29-1 and TRBJ2-7, with D hard to call. The germline CDR1 and CDR2 sequences are SQVTM and ANQGSEA. The CDR3 contains 15 residues. The germline V and J ends were trimmed by 4 bases and 5 bases, with 21 bases remaining between them. CDR3 bases: TGCAGCGTTGCATTGGACGGTCTTATCGACCACGAGCAGTACGTC. This sequence encodes CSVALDGLIDHEQYV.

This clonotype appeared a single time. The chain carries TRBV28 and TRBJ2-2; possible D gene TRBD2, 6 bases. Germline V gene sequence: CDR1 MDHEN, CDR2 SYDVKM. With 6 bases removed from V and 4 bases from J, the gap between germline ends came to 15 bases. The CDR3 totals 15 residues. In DNA, the CDR3 is TGTGCCAGCAGCACTTATGGAGGGCCCACCGGGGAGCTGTTTTTT. This encodes CASSTYGGPTGELFF. Drawing the rest from reference TRBV28 and TRBJ2-2, the complete variable domain is DVKVTQSSRYLVKRTGEKVFLECVQDMDHENMFWYRQDPGLGLRLIYFSYDVKMKEKGDIPEGYSVSREKKERFSLILESASTNQTSMYLCASSTYGGPTGELFFGEGSRLTVL.

The V gene is TRBV14, the J gene TRBJ1-1; D gene ambiguous. V was cut by 1 base and J by 1 base, with 4 bases left in between. This CDR3 comprises 13 residues. Germline loops: CDR1 SGHDN, CDR2 FVKESK. CDR3 in amino acids: CASSQVKNTEAFF. CDR3 bases: TGTGCCAGCAGCCAAGTCAAGAACACTGAAGCTTTCTTT.

This clonotype has more than one count but fewer than ten. V usage is TRBV20-1 and J usage is TRBJ2-3, with 13 positions matching TRBD2. This CDR3 region has 13 residues. The junction had 0 bases not matched to a gene; V was cut back by 5 bases and J by 4 bases. Germline V gene sequence: CDR1 DFQATT, CDR2 SNEGSKA (reference sequence). The chain's CDR3 is CSAGLAGADTQYF. The CDR3 DNA reads TGCAGTGCTGGACTAGCGGGAGCAGATACGCAGTATTTT.

The genes are TRBV27 and TRBJ1-2; D possibly corresponds to TRBD1 (6 bases). CDR1 and CDR2 (germline): MNHEY, SMNVEV (reference sequence). This CDR3 is built from 15 residues. V was pared by 8 bases and J by 7 bases, with 23 bases between. CDR3 sequence: CASARGAATLFGYTF. The CDR3 DNA follows: TGTGCCAGCGCGAGGGGGGCGGCGACTCTATTTGGCTACACCTTC.

A note on this clonotype: The junction departs from the called germline gene at one end, perhaps through a read error. The rearrangement joins TRBV5-1 to TRBJ1-2, with a tentative D call TRBD1 (6 bases). Germline loops: CDR1 SGHRS, CDR2 YFSETQ. This CDR3 is built from 13 residues. The DNA for the CDR3 is TGTGCCAGCAGTTTCGGACAGAACTATGGCTACACCTTC. Encoded protein: CASSFGQNYGYTF.

This sequence joins TRBV6-2 or TRBV6-3 and TRBJ1-2; D is ambiguous. Germline V lookup: CDR1 MNHEY, CDR2 SVGEGT. Trimming took 0 bases from V and 2 from J, leaving 7 bases between them. This CDR3 comprises 14 residues. This CDR3 reads CASSYSRSNYGYTF. As DNA, the CDR3 is TGTGCCAGCAGTTACTCGAGATCAAACTATGGCTACACCTTC.

The chain recombines TRBV12-3 or TRBV12-4 with TRBJ2-3; D not resolved. The V and J ends lost 5 bases and 8 bases respectively, with 8 bases between them. The CDR3 covers 11 residues. This chain's CDR3 is CASSPFGTQYF. The CDR3 bases are TGTGCCAGCAGTCCGTTTGGTACGCAGTATTTT.

The V and J genes are TRBV5-1 and TRBJ1-6, with 8 bases lining up with TRBD1. The CDR3 totals 14 residues. After removal of 4 bases from V and 7 bases from J, the junction contained 4 bases not matched to a gene. The germline V gene encodes CDR1 SGHRS and CDR2 YFSETQ. CDR3 in DNA: TGCGCCAGCAGCGAGAGGACAGGGAATTCACCCCTCCACTTT. Its translation: CASSERTGNSPLHF.

V is TRBV4-1 and J is TRBJ2-1; 7 bases line up with TRBD2. There are 14 residues in the CDR3. The germline gives CDR1 MGHRA, CDR2 YSYEKL. J lost 5 bases, V lost 4 bases, and 5 bases had no gene match. The chain's CDR3 is CASSPSLANNEQFF. DNA for the CDR3: TGCGCCAGCAGCCCGTCACTAGCGAACAATGAGCAGTTCTTC.

The rearrangement joins TRBV25-1 to TRBJ1-1; 8 nucleotides agree with TRBD1. CDR3 length: 12 residues. V lost 4 bases, J lost 11 bases, and 6 bases stayed unmatched. The germline V gene has CDR1 MGHDK and CDR2 SYGVNS. The CDR3 nucleotides read TGTGCCAGCAGTGCAACAGGGGGTTGGGCTTTCTTT. This sequence encodes CASSATGGWAFF.

The chain recombines TRBV3-1 with TRBJ1-6, with D unresolved. Germline-derived CDR1 and CDR2 are LGHDT and YNNKEL (reference sequence). V shed 0 bases and J shed 10 bases, with 16 bases lying between them. The CDR3 totals 16 residues. CDR3 DNA sequence: TGTGCCAGCAGCCAAGATCTCTCGGTGGAGAGCTCACCCCTCCACTTT. It is translated as CASSQDLSVESSPLHF.

The chain combines TRBV28 with TRBJ2-5; the match to TRBD1 covers 7 bases. The germline CDR1 and CDR2 sequences are MDHEN and SYDVKM. CDR3 length: 14 amino acids. V was pared by 5 bases and J by 3 bases, with 6 bases of the junction left unmatched. CDR3 nucleotide sequence: TGTGCCAGCAGTACTACGGACAGGAAAGAGACCCAGTACTTC. This encodes CASSTTDRKETQYF.

This chain connects TRBV18 to TRBJ2-7; no clear D. Germline CDR1 is KGHSH and CDR2 is LQKENI. This CDR3 spans 13 amino acids. V dropped 7 bases and J dropped 5 bases, with 15 bases sitting between them. The CDR3 sequence is CASYQPSSNEQYF. CDR3 nucleotide sequence: TGTGCCAGCTACCAACCCTCCAGCAACGAGCAGTACTTC.